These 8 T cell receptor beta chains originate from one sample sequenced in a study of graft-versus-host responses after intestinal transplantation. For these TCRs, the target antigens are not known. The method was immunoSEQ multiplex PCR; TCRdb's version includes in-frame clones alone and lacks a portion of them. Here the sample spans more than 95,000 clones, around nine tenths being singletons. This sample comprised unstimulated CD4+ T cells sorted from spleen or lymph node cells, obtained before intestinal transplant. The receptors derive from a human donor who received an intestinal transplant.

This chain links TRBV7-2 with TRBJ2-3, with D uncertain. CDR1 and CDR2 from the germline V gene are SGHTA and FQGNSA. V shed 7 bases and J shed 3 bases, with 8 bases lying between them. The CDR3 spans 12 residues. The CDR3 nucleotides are TGTGCCAGCACCCCCCCTACAGATACGCAGTATTTT. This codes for CASTPPTDTQYF.

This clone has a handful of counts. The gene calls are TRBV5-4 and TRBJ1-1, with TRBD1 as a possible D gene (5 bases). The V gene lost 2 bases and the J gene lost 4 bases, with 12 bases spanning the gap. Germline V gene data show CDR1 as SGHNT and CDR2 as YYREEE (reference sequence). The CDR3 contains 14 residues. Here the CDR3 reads CASSFLQGGTEAFF. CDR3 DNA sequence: TGTGCCAGCAGCTTCCTCCAGGGAGGCACTGAAGCTTTCTTT.

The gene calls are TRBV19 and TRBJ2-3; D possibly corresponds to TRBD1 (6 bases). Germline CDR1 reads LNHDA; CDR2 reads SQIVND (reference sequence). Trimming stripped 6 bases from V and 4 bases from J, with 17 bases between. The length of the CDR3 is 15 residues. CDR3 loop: CASSRGLGSSDTQYF. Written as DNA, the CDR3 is TGTGCCAGTAGCAGGGGTTTGGGTTCGTCAGATACGCAGTATTTT.

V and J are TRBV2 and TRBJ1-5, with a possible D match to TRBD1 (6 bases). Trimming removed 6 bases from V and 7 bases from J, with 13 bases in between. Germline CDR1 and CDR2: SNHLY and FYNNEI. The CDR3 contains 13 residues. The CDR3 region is CASRSRGLQPQHF. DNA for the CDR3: TGTGCCAGCAGGTCCAGGGGTTTACAGCCCCAGCATTTT. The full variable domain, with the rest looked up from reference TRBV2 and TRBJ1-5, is EPEVTQTPSHQVTQMGQEVILRCVPISNHLYFYWYRQILGQKVEFLVSFYNNEISEKSEIFDDQFSVERPDGSNFTLKIRSTKLEDSAMYFCASRSRGLQPQHFGDGTRLSIL.

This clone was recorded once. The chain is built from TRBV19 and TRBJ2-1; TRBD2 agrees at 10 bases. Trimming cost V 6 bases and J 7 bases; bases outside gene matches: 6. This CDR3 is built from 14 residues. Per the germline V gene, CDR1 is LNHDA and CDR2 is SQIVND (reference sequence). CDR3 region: CASRSGGAGNEQFF. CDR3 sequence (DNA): TGTGCCAGTAGAAGCGGGGGGGCGGGAAATGAGCAGTTCTTC. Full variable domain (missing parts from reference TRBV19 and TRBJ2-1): DGGITQSPKYLFRKEGQNVTLSCEQNLNHDAMYWYRQDPGQGLRLIYYSQIVNDFQKGDIAEGYSVSREKKESFPLTVTSAQKNPTAFYLCASRSGGAGNEQFFGPGTRLTVL.

The CDR3 coding sequence is TGCGCCAGCACTCCGGAGAGGGTATTGGGGAGCTCCTACAATGAGCAGTTCTTC. Its protein is CASTPERVLGSSYNEQFF. V is TRBV5-1 and J is TRBJ2-1; TRBD2 might be the D (5 bases). Germline V lookup: CDR1 SGHRS, CDR2 YFSETQ. This CDR3 comprises 18 residues. Between the trimmed V and J ends, which lost 6 bases and 0 bases, there was a span of 22 bases.

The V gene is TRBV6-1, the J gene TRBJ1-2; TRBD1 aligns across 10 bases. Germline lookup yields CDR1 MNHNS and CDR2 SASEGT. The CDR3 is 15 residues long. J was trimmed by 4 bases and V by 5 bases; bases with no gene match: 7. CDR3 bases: TGTGCCAGCAGTCGGGACAGGGGACCAGTCTATGGCTACACCTTC. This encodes CASSRDRGPVYGYTF.

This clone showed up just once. This chain's CDR3 is CASSDSTTGRQGYTF. CDR3 in DNA: TGTGCCAGCAGTGACTCCACGACAGGGCGTCAAGGCTACACCTTC. The V and J genes are TRBV6-4 and TRBJ1-2; TRBD1 agrees at 7 bases. Germline loops: CDR1 MRHNA, CDR2 SNTAGT. The V gene end was trimmed by 0 bases and the J gene end by 8 bases; junction bases not matched to a gene: 9. CDR3 length: 15 amino acids.